These 2 T cell receptor beta chains came from one sample sequenced in a study of neurological immune-mediated disorders. Time point: longitudinal time-point 2. TCRdb itself ran the 5' RACE reads through MiXCR, one entry per CDR3 protein. The sample holds approximately 80,000 distinct CDR3 sequences, 5.8% seen once. Sequencing was performed on PBMCs. The receptor source for this set is a woman between 55 and 75 years old with multiple sclerosis.

This clonotype was seen ten or more times. J is TRBJ2-7 and V is TRBV18; TRBD1 matches 11 bases. The CDR3 runs 16 residues. Trimming took 3 bases from V and 4 from J; bases not matched to a gene: 8. Looked up from germline, CDR1 is KGHSH and CDR2 is LQKENI. This CDR3 reads CASSPLGTGGSYEQYF. CDR3 sequence (DNA): TGTGCCAGCTCACCGCTTGGGACAGGGGGTAGTTACGAGCAGTACTTC.

The V call is TRBV2, the J call TRBJ2-7, with D possibly TRBD2 on 5 matching bases. The V end was cut by 8 bases, the J end by 2 bases, with 10 bases between. Per the germline V gene, CDR1 is SNHLY and CDR2 is FYNNEI. The CDR3 spans 12 residues. Here the CDR3 DNA reads TGTGCCAGCCAGCGGCAGACCTACGAGCAGTACTTC. Translated, it gives CASQRQTYEQYF.